These 27 T cell receptor beta chains were all obtained from the same sample, sequenced in a study of T cell repertoires in cytomegalovirus infection (dated by TCRdb to about 2019). Interpreted using the paper, the treatment or condition label stands for: in vitro stimulation with specific CMV peptide epitopes to enrich CMV-specific T cells. Their cognate antigens are unknown. Sequenced on an Illumina HiSeq 1500. Starting from the raw public reads, TCRdb applied fastp trimming at Q25, assembled clones with MiXCR and retained in-frame beta chains. Each entry merges the rows of one CDR3 protein and shows their most common DNA and genes. In this sample the table shows around 340,000 distinct CDR3 sequences, 25% to 35% of which occur a single time. The ten largest clonotypes hold about 20% of the sample. This specimen was cultured PBMCs, taken from culture after CMV antigen stimulation. Receptor source: a human donor in good health (CMV status not recorded). Some clones in this sample may be carry-over from other donors' samples.

This clonotype was seen more than once but under ten times. The V call is TRBV7-6, the J call TRBJ2-1, with 9 bases lining up with TRBD1. V was pared by 2 bases and J by 4 bases, with 9 bases of the junction left unmatched. Germline V gene lookup returns CDR1 SGHVS and CDR2 FNYEAQ. The CDR3 runs to 17 residues. The CDR3 DNA reads as TGTGCCAGCAGCTTATACGGGACAGGGATAACATACAATGAGCAGTTCTTC. The encoded protein is CASSLYGTGITYNEQFF.

This clonotype was detected only a few times. The chain joins TRBV27 to TRBJ1-1; no firm D call. The germline V gene has CDR1 MNHEY and CDR2 SMNVEV (reference sequence). The V end was cut by 2 bases, the J end by 0 bases, with 16 bases between. The CDR3 is 17 residues long. CDR3 nucleotides: TGTGCCAGCAGTTTAAGGAGGGCCGATGGGCTGAACACTGAAGCTTTCTTT. This sequence encodes CASSLRRADGLNTEAFF.

The chain has TRBV29-1 and TRBJ2-7; no clear D gene. Trimming removed 7 bases from V and 3 bases from J, with 19 bases in between. This CDR3 is 14 amino acids long. Germline V gene sequence: CDR1 SQVTM, CDR2 ANQGSEA. The CDR3 nucleotides read TGCAGCGCCCAGATCAATGGGGTAAACTACGAGCAGTACTTC. Amino acids: CSAQINGVNYEQYF.

This clonotype came up a few times. This chain links TRBV2 with TRBJ2-7; 11 bases are a match to TRBD1. There are 15 residues in the CDR3. Trimming cost V 4 bases and J 2 bases; bases outside gene matches: 4. CDR1 is SNHLY, CDR2 FYNNEI, per germline. CDR3 residues: CASSVGTGGTYEQYF. The CDR3 DNA reads TGTGCCAGCAGTGTCGGGACAGGGGGGACCTACGAGCAGTACTTC.

The chain combines TRBV7-6 with TRBJ2-2; 7 positions agree with TRBD1. The germline CDR1 and CDR2 sequences are SGHVS and FNYEAQ. CDR3 length: 16 amino acids. V lost 1 base and J lost 4; bases outside the gene matches: 6. The CDR3 region is CASSLGGRGSTGELFF. CDR3 bases: TGTGCCAGCAGCTTAGGAGGCAGGGGGTCCACCGGGGAGCTGTTTTTT.

This chain uses TRBV7-2 with TRBJ2-7; D is uncertain. V lost 5 bases and J 2 bases, leaving 19 bases between the germline ends. This CDR3 contains 16 residues. Germline V gives CDR1 SGHTA, CDR2 FQGNSA. The CDR3 loop reads CASSLNRVGSTYEQYF. The CDR3 bases are TGTGCCAGCAGCCTCAATCGTGTGGGGTCAACCTACGAGCAGTACTTC.

This clonotype was seen a few times. The chain has TRBV7-6 and TRBJ1-3; D gene ambiguous. V shed 4 bases and J shed 0 bases, with 13 bases lying between them. This CDR3 is 16 amino acids long. CDR1 is SGHVS and CDR2 is FNYEAQ in the germline V gene. The CDR3 bases are TGTGCCAGCAGCTACTTGACACCAGACTCTGGAAACACCATATATTTT. It codes for CASSYLTPDSGNTIYF.

A note on this clonotype: The junction departs from germline at one end; a sequencing error may be responsible. V and J are TRBV6-6 and TRBJ1-1; 8 bases match TRBD1. CDR3 length: 13 residues. Germline CDR1 is MNHNY and CDR2 is SVGAGI (reference sequence). In DNA form, the CDR3 reads TGTACCAGCATTACAGGGGGGCACACTGAAGCTTTCTTT. Protein product: CTSITGGHTEAFF.

The chain uses TRBV7-9 and TRBJ2-1; tentative D call: TRBD2 (6 bases). CDR3 length: 15 residues. V was shortened by 3 bases and J by 8 bases, with 17 bases between the two germline ends. The germline V gene has CDR1 SEHNR and CDR2 FQNEAQ (reference sequence). This CDR3 reads CASSFPRGSEDEQFF. CDR3 coding DNA: TGTGCCAGCAGCTTCCCCCGGGGGTCTGAGGATGAGCAGTTCTTC.

The chain combines TRBV5-1 with TRBJ1-5, with D unclear. Germline values: CDR1 SGHRS, CDR2 YFSETQ. CDR3 length: 15 residues. Trimming cost V 0 bases and J 1 base, with 8 bases left between them. This CDR3 reads CASSLGEKSNQPQHF. CDR3 DNA sequence: TGCGCCAGCAGCTTGGGAGAGAAGAGCAATCAGCCCCAGCATTTT.

The chain links TRBV24-1 to TRBJ1-2; D is ambiguous. CDR1 and CDR2 (germline): KGHDR, SFDVKD. The CDR3 covers 15 residues. With 1 base removed from V and 5 bases from J, the gap between germline ends came to 13 bases. The CDR3 region has the DNA TGTGCCACCAGTGATTTCTCGGCGGCAGCGTATGGCTACACCTTC. As protein: CATSDFSAAAYGYTF.

J is TRBJ2-3 and V is TRBV19, with TRBD2 matching over 8 bases. Germline CDR1 and CDR2: LNHDA and SQIVND (reference sequence). The CDR3 totals 14 residues. Germline trimming cut 6 bases from V and 4 bases from J; bases unmatched to any gene: 6. CDR3 DNA: TGTGCCAGTAGATCGGGGGGGGCCTCAGATACGCAGTATTTT. Protein: CASRSGGASDTQYF.

V gene TRBV19 combines with J gene TRBJ2-3; D call uncertain. CDR3 length: 14 amino acids. Germline-derived CDR1 and CDR2 are LNHDA and SQIVND (reference sequence). The germline V and J ends were trimmed by 0 bases and 7 bases, with 11 bases remaining between them. The CDR3 nucleotides read TGTGCCAGTAGTATAGATCGAAGATTGAATACGCAGTATTTT. Its translation: CASSIDRRLNTQYF.

The chain joins TRBV12-3 or TRBV12-4 to TRBJ1-5, with D unresolved. V lost 4 bases and J lost 9, with 10 bases in between. The CDR3 totals 12 residues. This CDR3 is CASSYPPTPQHF. CDR3 sequence (DNA): TGTGCCAGCAGTTACCCCCCAACGCCCCAGCATTTT.

This clonotype was observed a few times. The chain uses TRBV19 and TRBJ1-2, with TRBD1 identical over 9 bases. The germline V gene encodes CDR1 LNHDA and CDR2 SQIVND (reference sequence). The ends lost 5 bases at V and 8 bases at J; junction bases unmatched: 6. There are 13 residues in the CDR3. The CDR3 region is CASSPTGGGGYTF. The CDR3 DNA reads as TGTGCCAGTAGTCCTACAGGGGGCGGAGGCTACACCTTC.

The chain couples TRBV28 to TRBJ1-5; perhaps TRBD1 as D (6 bases). The CDR3 is made up of 17 amino acids. V lost 7 bases to trimming and J lost 0 bases, with 19 bases between them. In germline, CDR1 is MDHEN, CDR2 SYDVKM. The CDR3 region is CASTRKGTPRSNQPQHF. DNA of the CDR3: TGTGCCAGCACCCGGAAAGGGACACCGCGTAGCAATCAGCCCCAGCATTTT.

There are a few counts of this clonotype. The chain has TRBV7-8 and TRBJ2-1, with TRBD2 identical over 7 bases. There are 14 residues in the CDR3. From germline, CDR1 is SGHVS and CDR2 FQNEAQ. The junction had 9 bases not matched to a gene; V was cut back by 5 bases and J by 8 bases. This CDR3 is CASSPLRERDEQFF. DNA for the CDR3: TGTGCCAGCAGCCCCCTGCGGGAGAGGGATGAGCAGTTCTTC.

V usage is TRBV20-1 and J usage is TRBJ1-2; 10 bases line up with TRBD1. J lost 4 bases, V lost 5 bases, and 10 bases had no gene match. Per germline, CDR1 DFQATT and CDR2 SNEGSKA (reference sequence). The CDR3 length is 15 residues. CDR3 region: CSAAGQGVGRYGYTF. The CDR3 nucleotides read TGCAGTGCTGCTGGACAGGGGGTCGGCCGCTATGGCTACACCTTC.

The gene calls are TRBV4-1 and TRBJ2-5; D tentatively reads TRBD1 or TRBD2 (6 bases each). The length of the CDR3 is 15 residues. From germline, CDR1 is MGHRA and CDR2 YSYEKL. Trimming cost V 0 bases and J 6 bases, with 14 bases left between them. CDR3 coding DNA: TGCGCCAGCAGCCAAGAAGGGAACGGGGGCCAGACCCAGTACTTC. This encodes CASSQEGNGGQTQYF.

This clonotype was found many times. The chain combines TRBV7-6 with TRBJ2-1; 7 bases are shared with TRBD2. Losses at the gene ends were 6 bases for V and 8 bases for J; bases not matched to a gene: 13. This CDR3 region has 15 residues. Germline-derived CDR1 and CDR2 are SGHVS and FNYEAQ. The CDR3 loop is CASSLSGLGRDEQFF. The CDR3 DNA is TGTGCCAGCAGTCTTAGTGGACTAGGTAGGGATGAGCAGTTCTTC.

The rearrangement joins TRBV7-4 to TRBJ2-4; D is uncertain. Germline assignment: CDR1 SGHVT and CDR2 SQSDAQ. V lost 4 bases and J 4 bases, leaving 20 bases between the germline ends. The CDR3 is 17 amino acids. The CDR3 nucleotides read TGTGCCAGCAGCTCCGAGTACCTTCCGAAAAGGAAAAACATTCAGTACTTC. Protein product: CASSSEYLPKRKNIQYF.

The rearrangement links TRBV20-1 to TRBJ2-7, with D maybe TRBD1 (6 bases). V was shortened by 3 bases and J by 2 bases, with 20 bases between the two germline ends. Germline V gene sequence: CDR1 DFQATT, CDR2 SNEGSKA (reference sequence). The CDR3 spans 16 residues. CDR3 sequence (DNA): TGCAGTGCTAGGACAGGCCGTTCAGCGGCCCCCTACGAGCAGTACTTC. Amino acids: CSARTGRSAAPYEQYF.

The chain couples TRBV10-3 to TRBJ1-5; D is undetermined. Germline V gene lookup returns CDR1 ENHRY and CDR2 SYGVKD. Trimming left V 1 base short and J 6 bases short, with 4 bases between. The length of the CDR3 is 12 residues. CDR3 coding DNA: TGTGCCATCAGTGAGTGGGGTCAGCCCCAGCATTTT. Encoded protein: CAISEWGQPQHF.

This clonotype was seen more than once but under ten times. This chain links TRBV13 with TRBJ1-1, with 7 bases aligning to TRBD1. After removal of 3 bases from V and 5 bases from J, the junction contained 12 bases not matched to a gene. Germline V gene data show CDR1 as PRHDT and CDR2 as FYEKMQ (reference sequence). The CDR3 consists of 16 residues. CDR3 nucleotides: TGTGCCAGCAGCTTGCCCTCGGACAGGCGAGGGACTGAAGCTTTCTTT. Protein product: CASSLPSDRRGTEAFF.

This clonotype appeared a few times. The chain has TRBV7-3 and TRBJ2-1; D is unresolved. CDR1 and CDR2 (germline): SGHTA, FQGTGA. V lost 1 base and J lost 8, with 9 bases in between. The CDR3 has 13 amino acids. CDR3 sequence (DNA): TGTGCCAGCAGCTTAAGTGAAAAGGATGAGCAGTTCTTC. As protein: CASSLSEKDEQFF.

J is TRBJ1-5 and V is TRBV12-3 or TRBV12-4; a possible D gene is TRBD1 (5 bases). CDR3 length: 16 residues. V dropped 4 bases and J dropped 6 bases, with 19 bases sitting between them. CDR3 sequence (DNA): TGTGCCAGCAGTTCCGGAGCGGGGGGTTTCCGTCAGCCCCAGCATTTT. It encodes CASSSGAGGFRQPQHF.

Concerning this clonotype: Compared with germline, one end of the junction differs, possibly owing to a read error. The genes are TRBV7-8 and TRBJ2-7, with a tentative D call TRBD1 (5 bases). Germline CDR1 SGHVS, CDR2 FQNEAQ. The CDR3 is 13 amino acids. The CDR3 nucleotides are TGTGCCAGCAGCTTAGGGTCAAGGGGCCTCCCTCTCTTC. This sequence encodes CASSLGSRGLPLF.